Listed here are 29 T cell receptor beta chains from one sample, sequenced in a study of T-cell reconstitution after alpha-beta-depleted transplantation in children. It was with unique molecular identifiers that the TCRbeta library was prepared. Using its own MiXCR run on the PCR reads, TCRdb lists one record per CDR3 protein. This table has about 420,000 distinct CDR3 sequences, around 16% appearing once. The sample here was PBMCs, mostly from graft donor cells, taken 360 days after TCRalphabeta/CD19-depleted stem cell transplant. The receptors here all came from a boy under two years old who had a stem cell transplant for Wiskott-Aldrich syndrome, so the T cells may come from the graft donor.

This chain connects TRBV5-1 to TRBJ2-7; possibly TRBD2 for D (5 bases). CDR1 and CDR2 (germline): SGHRS, YFSETQ. This CDR3 is built from 15 residues. The germline V and J ends were trimmed by 0 bases and 1 base, with 11 bases remaining between them. The CDR3 is CASSLDGLRSYEQYF. For the CDR3, the DNA is TGCGCCAGCAGCTTGGATGGACTTCGATCCTACGAGCAGTACTTC.

The chain joins TRBV12-3 or TRBV12-4 to TRBJ1-2; 10 bases are shared with TRBD1. This CDR3 is built from 15 residues. V dropped 6 bases and J dropped 5; count of bases not matched to a gene: 9. The CDR3 loop reads CASSDTRGQGYGYTF. CDR3 nucleotide sequence: TGTGCCAGCAGCGATACCCGGGGACAGGGGTATGGCTACACCTTC.

The chain employs TRBV10-3 and TRBJ2-2; D is tentatively TRBD1 or TRBD2 (5 bases each). Germline V gene sequence: CDR1 ENHRY, CDR2 SYGVKD. Trimming took off 2 bases at V and 7 bases at J, with 14 bases between the two ends. The CDR3 runs 15 residues. For the CDR3, the DNA is TGTGCCATCAGTGAGACCGGGACGCAGGGCGGGGAGCTGTTTTTT. Amino acids: CAISETGTQGGELFF.

The chain's CDR3 is CSVQGGSRIGYNEQFF. DNA for the CDR3: TGCAGCGTTCAAGGCGGGAGCCGGATAGGCTACAATGAGCAGTTCTTC. The chain employs TRBV29-1 and TRBJ2-1; TRBD2 agrees at 7 bases. Trimming at V came to 5 bases and at J to 3 bases, leaving 13 bases not matched to a gene. In germline, CDR1 is SQVTM, CDR2 ANQGSEA. This CDR3 has 16 residues.

This clonotype was seen a handful of times. The rearrangement links TRBV10-3 to TRBJ2-2; 9 bases are a match to TRBD1. CDR3 length: 13 residues. The germline gives CDR1 ENHRY, CDR2 SYGVKD. V was clipped by 11 bases and J by 11 bases; unmatched bases: 12. CDR3: CAAGQGAPDELFF. In nucleotides, the CDR3 is TGTGCCGCGGGACAGGGAGCCCCCGACGAGCTGTTTTTT.

This clonotype was found many times. The chain couples TRBV20-1 to TRBJ1-1; no firm D call. The CDR3 contains 15 residues. V lost 4 bases, J lost 2 bases, and 17 bases lay in between. Germline V gene sequence: CDR1 DFQATT, CDR2 SNEGSKA (reference sequence). CDR3 nucleotides: TGCAGTGCTATAGATGCTTGGGCGGAAAACACTGAAGCTTTCTTT. Its protein is CSAIDAWAENTEAFF.

This clonotype has only a few counts. The rearrangement links TRBV19 to TRBJ1-5; D is possibly TRBD1 (5 bases). The CDR3 runs 15 residues. Germline V gene sequence: CDR1 LNHDA, CDR2 SQIVND (reference sequence). Trimming stripped 7 bases from V and 0 bases from J, with 13 bases between. In nucleotides, the CDR3 is TGTGCCAGTACCGAAGGGGAGTATAGCAATCAGCCCCAGCATTTT. Protein: CASTEGEYSNQPQHF.

This clonotype was seen repeatedly, ten times or more. The chain couples TRBV12-3 or TRBV12-4 to TRBJ2-2; the match to TRBD2 covers 9 bases. The V and J ends lost 4 bases and 6 bases, in that order; junction bases with no gene match: 3. The CDR3 is made up of 14 amino acids. This chain's CDR3 is CASSSGGGAGELFF. The CDR3 coding sequence is TGTGCCAGCAGTTCAGGCGGGGGGGCCGGGGAGCTGTTTTTT.

Remarks on this clonotype: The junction differs from germline at one of its ends, possibly a read error. V usage is TRBV24-1 and J usage is TRBJ2-5; D uncertain. Germline values: CDR1 KGHDR, CDR2 SFDVKD. This CDR3 region has 15 residues. The CDR3 protein is CATSGWGPYQETQYF. The CDR3 DNA is TGTGCCACCAGTGGATGGGGTCCTTACCAGGAGACCCAGTACTTC.

The rearrangement joins TRBV20-1 to TRBJ2-1; D unresolved. Germline V lookup: CDR1 DFQATT, CDR2 SNEGSKA (reference sequence). The V end lost 6 bases, the J end lost 0 bases, and 12 bases lay between the germline ends. CDR3 length equals 14 residues. CDR3 nucleotide sequence: TGCAGTGCAGGACCCCTGAGCTCCTACAATGAGCAGTTCTTC. Its protein product is CSAGPLSSYNEQFF.

This clonotype was seen many times. V is TRBV24-1 and J is TRBJ2-2; the D call may be TRBD1 or TRBD2 (6 bases each). Germline V gene lookup returns CDR1 KGHDR and CDR2 SFDVKD. The CDR3 sequence is 16 residues long. Trimming shortened V by 5 bases and J by 0 bases, and 12 bases separated the two germline ends. CDR3 in DNA: TGTGCCACCAGTGGATCGGGGGCCGCGAACACCGGGGAGCTGTTTTTT. This sequence encodes CATSGSGAANTGELFF.

The rearrangement joins TRBV7-8 to TRBJ2-3; 7 nucleotides match TRBD2. CDR3 length equals 16 residues. From germline, CDR1 is SGHVS and CDR2 FQNEAQ. Trimming cost V 5 bases and J 6 bases; bases outside gene matches: 14. The CDR3 loop reads CASSTPLSGKRDTQYF. CDR3 DNA sequence: TGTGCCAGCAGCACCCCCCTCAGCGGGAAACGCGATACGCAGTATTTT.

The chain employs TRBV24-1 and TRBJ2-2; 7 nucleotides align to TRBD1. The germline V gene encodes CDR1 KGHDR and CDR2 SFDVKD. The CDR3 is 14 residues long. V trimming: 7 bases; J trimming: 4 bases; junction bases outside the gene matches: 5. CDR3 amino acids: CATRGRGSTGELFF. CDR3 nucleotide sequence: TGTGCCACCAGGGGCAGGGGGAGCACCGGGGAGCTGTTTTTT.

This clonotype was observed many times. The junction departs from germline at one end; a sequencing error may be responsible. The chain combines TRBV27 with TRBJ2-1, with D unresolved. Germline CDR1 MNHEY, CDR2 SMNVEV (reference sequence). The CDR3 runs to 13 residues. The CDR3 loop reads CASSLEVYNEQFF. The CDR3 region has the DNA TGCGCCAGCAGCTTGGAAGTGTACAATGAGCAGTTCTTC.

This clonotype showed up just a few times. This chain connects TRBV20-1 to TRBJ2-7; TRBD2 agrees at 8 bases. CDR1 and CDR2 (germline): DFQATT, SNEGSKA (reference sequence). V lost 0 bases and J lost 2; bases outside the gene matches: 6. CDR3 length: 15 amino acids. The DNA of the CDR3 is TGCAGTGCTAGAGAAGGAGCGGGAGCGACCTACGAGCAGTACTTC. Its translation: CSAREGAGATYEQYF.

The J gene is TRBJ2-3, the V gene TRBV29-1; the D gene is possibly TRBD1 (6 bases). The V and J ends lost 1 base and 2 bases respectively, with 19 bases between them. CDR1 is SQVTM and CDR2 is ANQGSEA in the germline V gene. This CDR3 spans 17 amino acids. Here the CDR3 DNA reads TGCAGCGTTGAAGGCAAGGATTCACAGGGTTTCACAGATACGCAGTATTTT. This gives the protein CSVEGKDSQGFTDTQYF.

This clonotype has only a few counts. The chain employs TRBV12-3 or TRBV12-4 and TRBJ1-2; tentative D call: TRBD1 (6 bases). CDR3 length: 14 amino acids. The ends were cut back, 4 bases at V and 0 bases at J, with 9 bases in the middle. This chain's CDR3 is CASSWTVSNYGYTF. For the CDR3, the DNA is TGTGCCAGCAGTTGGACAGTATCTAACTATGGCTACACCTTC.

V usage is TRBV27 and J usage is TRBJ1-6; 7 nucleotides agree with TRBD1. With V trimmed by 6 bases and J by 9 bases, 11 bases remained unmatched. Germline CDR1 reads MNHEY; CDR2 reads SMNVEV (reference sequence). The CDR3 has 15 residues. The CDR3 DNA reads as TGTGCCAGCAGCTCACAGGGGAAAGGTATTTCACCCCTCCACTTT. This codes for CASSSQGKGISPLHF.

There are a few counts of this clonotype. V usage is TRBV12-3 or TRBV12-4 and J usage is TRBJ1-2, with 10 bases lining up with TRBD1. The ends lost 7 bases at V and 8 bases at J; junction bases unmatched: 7. This CDR3 has 13 residues. CDR3 coding DNA: TGTGCCAGCACTCTAGCGACAGGGGGCGGCTACACCTTC. This gives the protein CASTLATGGGYTF.

This clonotype was counted only a few times. The chain employs TRBV25-1 and TRBJ2-7; D uncertain. The CDR3 runs 14 residues. The V end was cut by 4 bases, the J end by 3 bases, with 13 bases between. Germline CDR1 and CDR2: MGHDK and SYGVNS. CDR3 nucleotide sequence: TGTGCCAGCAGTGTTGCTCTTTTCAGCTACGAGCAGTACTTC. This encodes CASSVALFSYEQYF.

This clonotype turned up a few times. The CDR3 loop is CASSIPRQNIQYF. The CDR3 DNA sequence: TGTGCCAGCAGTATACCCCGCCAAAACATTCAGTACTTC. The genes are TRBV2 and TRBJ2-4; unclear D gene. This CDR3 spans 13 amino acids. Between the trimmed V and J ends, which lost 5 bases and 5 bases, there was a span of 10 bases. Germline lookup yields CDR1 SNHLY and CDR2 FYNNEI. Supplemented by reference TRBV2 and TRBJ2-4, the full variable domain reads EPEVTQTPSHQVTQMGQEVILRCVPISNHLYFYWYRQILGQKVEFLVSFYNNEISEKSEIFDDQFSVERPDGSNFTLKIRSTKLEDSAMYFCASSIPRQNIQYFGAGTRLSVL.

In nucleotides, the CDR3 is TGTGCCAGCAGCTTAAGGCTAGTGGGAGGCGGGGAGCTGTTTTTT. This translates into CASSLRLVGGGELFF. This sequence joins TRBV7-2 and TRBJ2-2; D is perhaps TRBD2 (6 bases). Germline-derived CDR1 and CDR2 are SGHTA and FQGNSA. The CDR3 is made up of 15 amino acids. Trimming took 2 bases from V and 7 from J, leaving 14 bases between them.

In its sample, this clonotype was seen a few times. The rearrangement links TRBV4-2 to TRBJ2-3; D might be TRBD1 (6 bases). The CDR3 is 13 amino acids. V was cut by 4 bases and J by 5 bases, with 10 bases left in between. CDR1 and CDR2 from the germline V gene are LGHNA and YNFKEQ. This chain's CDR3 is CASSRGQLDTQYF. CDR3 nucleotides: TGTGCCAGCAGCCGTGGACAGCTAGATACGCAGTATTTT.

This chain joins TRBV16 and TRBJ2-7, with TRBD1 as a possible D gene (5 bases). Germline CDR1 reads KGHSY; CDR2 reads FQNENV. CDR3 length: 16 residues. V lost 1 base and J lost 6, with 19 bases in between. The CDR3 sequence is CASSQWPVFQGVEQYF. The CDR3 region has the DNA TGTGCCAGCAGCCAATGGCCGGTCTTTCAGGGTGTCGAGCAGTACTTC.

This clonotype was recorded only once. The J gene is TRBJ2-3, the V gene TRBV4-1; D uncertain. The germline V gene has CDR1 MGHRA and CDR2 YSYEKL. This CDR3 has 15 amino acids. The V end lost 1 base, the J end lost 1 base, and 9 bases lay between the germline ends. CDR3 residues: CASSQASFGTDTQYF. CDR3 nucleotides: TGCGCCAGCAGCCAAGCCTCCTTTGGCACAGATACGCAGTATTTT.

This clonotype has only a few counts. The chain is built from TRBV24-1 and TRBJ1-1; possible D gene TRBD1, 5 bases. Germline-derived CDR1 and CDR2 are KGHDR and SFDVKD. This CDR3 region has 12 residues. V was pared by 12 bases and J by 2 bases, with 12 bases between. The CDR3 loop reads CAPAGCNTEAFF. CDR3 sequence (DNA): TGTGCCCCAGCAGGGTGTAACACTGAAGCTTTCTTT.

Here the CDR3 DNA reads TGTGCCAGCAGTTATGTCGGGAGAGGAGATACGCAGTATTTT. Protein product: CASSYVGRGDTQYF. J is TRBJ2-3 and V is TRBV6-5; D may be TRBD2 (6 bases). The germline V gene encodes CDR1 MNHEY and CDR2 SVGAGI. The ends were cut back, 3 bases at V and 5 bases at J, with 12 bases in the middle. CDR3 size: 14 residues.

The chain links TRBV11-2 to TRBJ2-1, with D perhaps TRBD2 (6 bases). The CDR3 consists of 16 residues. V lost 5 bases to trimming and J lost 2 bases, with 16 bases between them. Looked up from germline, CDR1 is SGHAT and CDR2 is FQNNGV. The CDR3 DNA reads as TGTGCCAGCAGCCGACCGGGACTCCCGCCCTACAATGAGCAGTTCTTC. Its protein product is CASSRPGLPPYNEQFF. The whole variable domain, remainder taken from reference TRBV11-2 and TRBJ2-1, is EAGVAQSPRYKIIEKRQSVAFWCNPISGHATLYWYQQILGQGPKLLIQFQNNGVVDDSQLPKDRFSAERLKGVDSTLKIQPAKLEDSAVYLCASSRPGLPPYNEQFFGPGTRLTVL.

This clonotype was counted a few times. The genes are TRBV7-2 and TRBJ2-2, with TRBD1 as a possible D gene (6 bases). The CDR3 has 14 amino acids. Per the germline V gene, CDR1 is SGHTA and CDR2 is FQGNSA. The V end was cut by 10 bases, the J end by 1 base, with 13 bases between. Written as DNA, the CDR3 is TGTGCCACCAGGGGCCCCCTGAACACCGGGGAGCTGTTTTTT. This gives the protein CATRGPLNTGELFF.